Listed here is a single T cell receptor (beta chain). Its specificity is not known. Each TCR cDNA molecule bore a unique molecular identifier. TCRdb redid the calling of the 5' RACE reads with MiXCR, one entry per CDR3 protein. This repertoire shows about 120,000 distinct CDR3 sequences, more than 9% found once; its top ten account for approximately 17%. These data belong to a study of spatial heterogeneity in lung cancer. For the study at large: In the raw reads, each unique TCR and UMI combination was present more than ten times on average.

This sample's time point: blood at routine non-recurrence follow-up after resection. Researchers sequenced whole RNA taken from tumor, nontumor lung or frozen PBMC without sorting. Findings and caveats of the study: The appearance of ubiquitous expanded tumor TCRs in blood was greater at resection than follow-up.

Here the sequenced sample was PBMCs, taken at follow-up. The clonotype originates from a male donor with early-stage non-small cell lung cancer.

This CDR3 reads CAWRAGGRSYGYTF. In DNA, the CDR3 is TGTGCCTGGAGGGCAGGGGGAAGAAGCTATGGCTACACCTTC. This chain uses TRBV30 with TRBJ1-2, with TRBD1 matching 7 bases. V trimming: 3 bases; J trimming: 4 bases; junction bases outside the gene matches: 8. The V gene's germline CDR1 is GTSNPN and CDR2 SVGIG (reference sequence). This CDR3 region has 14 residues.